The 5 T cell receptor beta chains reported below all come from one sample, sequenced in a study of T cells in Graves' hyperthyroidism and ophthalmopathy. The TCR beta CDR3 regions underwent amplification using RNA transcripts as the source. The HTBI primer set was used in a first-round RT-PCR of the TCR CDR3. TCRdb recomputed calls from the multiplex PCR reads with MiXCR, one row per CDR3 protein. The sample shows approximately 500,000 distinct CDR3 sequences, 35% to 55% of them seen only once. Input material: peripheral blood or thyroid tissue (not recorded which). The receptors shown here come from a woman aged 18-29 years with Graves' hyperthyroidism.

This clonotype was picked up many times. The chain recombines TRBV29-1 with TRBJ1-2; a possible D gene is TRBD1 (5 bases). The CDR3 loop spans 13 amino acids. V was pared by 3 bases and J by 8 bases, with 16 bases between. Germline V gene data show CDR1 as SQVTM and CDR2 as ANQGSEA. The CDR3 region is CSVESIQGPGYTF. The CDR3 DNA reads TGCAGCGTTGAGTCTATCCAGGGTCCCGGCTACACCTTC.

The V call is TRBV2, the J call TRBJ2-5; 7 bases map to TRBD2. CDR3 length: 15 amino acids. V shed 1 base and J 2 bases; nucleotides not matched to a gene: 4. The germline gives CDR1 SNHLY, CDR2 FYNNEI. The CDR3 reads CASSEGTRLQETQYF. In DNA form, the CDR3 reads TGTGCCAGCAGTGAAGGGACTAGGCTTCAAGAGACCCAGTACTTC.

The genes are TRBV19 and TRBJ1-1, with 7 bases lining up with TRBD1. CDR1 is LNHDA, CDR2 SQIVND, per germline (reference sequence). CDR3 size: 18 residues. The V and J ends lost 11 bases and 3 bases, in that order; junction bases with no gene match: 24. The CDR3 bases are TGTGCCTGGAGTCCCCGGACAGGACAACGGCTCGTGCACACTGAAGCTTTCTTT. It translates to CAWSPRTGQRLVHTEAFF.

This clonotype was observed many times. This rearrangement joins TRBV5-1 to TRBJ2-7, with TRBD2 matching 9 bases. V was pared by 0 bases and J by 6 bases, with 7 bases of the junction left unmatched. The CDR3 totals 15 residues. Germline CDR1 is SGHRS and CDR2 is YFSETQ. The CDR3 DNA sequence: TGCGCCAGCAGCTTGGTCCAGACTAGCGGCGGCGAGCAGTACTTC. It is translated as CASSLVQTSGGEQYF. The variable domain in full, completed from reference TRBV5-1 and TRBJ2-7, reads KAGVTQTPRYLIKTRGQQVTLSCSPISGHRSVSWYQQTPGQGLQFLFEYFSETQRNKGNFPGRFSGRQFSNSRSEMNVSTLELGDSALYLCASSLVQTSGGEQYFGPGTRLTVT.

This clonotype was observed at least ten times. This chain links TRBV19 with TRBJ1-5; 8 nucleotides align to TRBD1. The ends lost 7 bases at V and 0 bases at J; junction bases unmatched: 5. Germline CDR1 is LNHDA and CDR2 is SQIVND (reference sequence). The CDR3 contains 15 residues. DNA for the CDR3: TGTGCCAGTACCACAGGGGGAGCTAGCAATCAGCCCCAGCATTTT. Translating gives CASTTGGASNQPQHF.